The TCR beta chain under discussion was sequenced for a study of cytomegalovirus exposure and HLA in healthy donors. The protocol was immunoSEQ multiplex PCR, while the TCRdb copy is restricted to in-frame clones and leaves out a portion. This sample has 200,000 to 300,000 clones, with roughly 87% found just once. Trimming cost V 2 bases and J 3 bases; bases outside gene matches: 5. This CDR3 is built from 16 residues. Germline V gene lookup returns CDR1 SGHNT and CDR2 YYREEE (reference sequence). Comment on this clone: Its antigen is not known.

Study-wide findings and caveats: Researchers catalogued around 150 TCR beta chains as cytomegalovirus-associated. Specificity of a few CMV-associated chains for CMV antigens was verified in vitro. Reports indicated that the classifier achieved high specificity and sensitivity in diagnosing cytomegalovirus status.

The sample consisted of PBMCs. The gene calls are TRBV5-4 and TRBJ2-2; TRBD1 agrees at 9 bases. The receptor comes from a man younger than 35 in good health and CMV-seropositive. CDR3 coding DNA: TGTGCCAGCAGCTTCCCCAACAGGGGGCACACCGGGGAGCTGTTTTTT. It translates to CASSFPNRGHTGELFF. The whole variable domain, remainder taken from reference TRBV5-4 and TRBJ2-2, is ETGVTQSPTHLIKTRGQQVTLRCSSQSGHNTVSWYQQALGQGPQFIFQYYREEENGRGNFPPRFSGLQFPNYSSELNVNALELDDSALYLCASSFPNRGHTGELFFGEGSRLTVL.